Sequencing of this TCR beta chain was carried out in a study of T cell responses to AZD1222 COVID-19 vaccine. General study results and limits: Only five or six individuals given AZD1222 were seropositive at baseline.

As regards this clone: Its antigen is currently unknown.

This CDR3 is 13 amino acids long. The V segment lost 8 bases and the J segment 5 bases; nucleotides outside the gene matches: 5. CDR1 is GTSNPN, CDR2 SVGIG, per germline (reference sequence). Some clones are missing from TCRdb's copy, which holds only in-frame ones; the method was immunoSEQ multiplex PCR. The table shows about 140,000 clones, with approximately 90% occurring only once. The chain has TRBV30 and TRBJ2-1; TRBD2 aligns across 11 bases. The sequencing here drew on peripheral blood, taken 28 days after the second AZD1222 dose. This TCR was recovered from an adult who received the AZD1222 COVID-19 vaccine. CDR3 in amino acids: CARSGLADNEQFF. The CDR3 region has the DNA TGTGCCCGTTCGGGACTAGCGGACAATGAGCAGTTCTTC.